Shown below are 4 T cell receptor beta chains from a single sample sequenced in a study of shared clonotypes between healthy human individuals. Repertoires were generated with immunoSEQ multiplex PCR, while TCRdb's copy carries only in-frame clones and drops some. The sample has approximately 940,000 clones, approximately 76% seen once. The sample taken for sequencing was memory CD4+ T cells sorted from blood. Noted subset: CD45RA-negative fraction. The receptors come from a man aged 18 to 30 in good health.

Regarding this clone: The identical CDR3 is also encoded by other nucleotide sequences in the sample. The chain uses TRBV9 and TRBJ1-5; no reliable D call. Germline values: CDR1 SGDLS, CDR2 YYNGEE. The length of the CDR3 is 14 residues. Trimming stripped 1 base from V and 2 bases from J, with 7 bases between. Here the CDR3 DNA reads TGTGCCAGCAGCGTATCTGGGGGCAATCAGCCCCAGCATTTT. Translated: CASSVSGGNQPQHF.

The gene calls are TRBV20-1 and TRBJ2-7; 10 positions match TRBD2. Per germline, CDR1 DFQATT and CDR2 SNEGSKA (reference sequence). The CDR3 length is 11 residues. The CDR3 spells CSSGRGGEQYF. CDR3 nucleotides: TGCTCCAGCGGGAGGGGGGGCGAGCAGTACTTC.

This rearrangement joins TRBV6-1 to TRBJ2-7, with D unresolved. The CDR3 covers 12 residues. Trimming shortened V by 3 bases and J by 7 bases, and 10 bases separated the two germline ends. CDR1 and CDR2 from the germline V gene are MNHNS and SASEGT. The CDR3 sequence is CASSDLRVEQYF. The DNA for the CDR3 is TGTGCCAGCAGTGATCTAAGGGTGGAGCAGTACTTC.

The CDR3 loop reads CASGFDLRSQHF. Here the CDR3 DNA reads TGTGCTAGTGGTTTTGATCTTCGGTCCCAGCATTTT. V and J are TRBV12-5 and TRBJ1-5; D is unresolved. V was clipped by 3 bases and J by 11 bases, with 11 bases between them. The length of the CDR3 is 12 residues. Germline-derived CDR1 and CDR2 are LGHNT and FRNRAP.